One sample yielded the 5 T cell receptor beta chains listed below, sequenced in a study of T cells in Graves' hyperthyroidism and ophthalmopathy. TCR beta CDR3 sequences were amplified from RNA transcripts. The TCR CDR3 first-round RT-PCR relied on the HTBI primer set. TCRdb fed the multiplex PCR reads into MiXCR, producing one record per CDR3 protein. The table has under 300,000 distinct CDR3 sequences, 20% to 30% seen once; the top ten hold about a quarter. The sequencing sample was made of blood. The receptors derive from a man aged 35 to 55 with Graves' hyperthyroidism that later progressed to Graves' ophthalmopathy.

This clonotype was seen many times. This chain connects TRBV20-1 to TRBJ1-2; TRBD1 matches 10 bases. CDR3 length: 16 amino acids. After removal of 0 bases from V and 5 bases from J, the junction contained 9 bases not matched to a gene. Germline V CDR1 and CDR2: DFQATT, SNEGSKA (reference sequence). CDR3 region: CSARDDLRDRGYGYTF. The CDR3 bases are TGCAGTGCTAGAGATGACCTCCGGGACAGGGGATATGGCTACACCTTC.

This clonotype was detected ten times or more. V gene TRBV12-3 or TRBV12-4 combines with J gene TRBJ2-2; 7 bases map to TRBD2. The CDR3 has 15 amino acids. Unmatched junction bases numbered 8, after V lost 5 bases and J lost 5 bases. This chain's CDR3 is CASSLRTSSTGELFF. CDR3 nucleotide sequence: TGTGCCAGCAGTCTCCGGACTAGTTCGACCGGGGAGCTGTTTTTT.

At least ten counts were recorded for this clonotype. This sequence joins TRBV4-2 and TRBJ2-7; D is possibly TRBD2 (5 bases). Per the germline V gene, CDR1 is LGHNA and CDR2 is YNFKEQ. Trimming removed 4 bases from V and 3 bases from J, with 13 bases in between. The length of the CDR3 is 14 residues. CDR3 sequence: CASSRESEHYEQYF. CDR3 coding DNA: TGTGCCAGCAGCCGGGAGTCGGAGCACTACGAGCAGTACTTC.

This clonotype was seen at least ten times. The CDR3 protein is CASSQDSGNYGYTF. CDR3 coding DNA: TGCGCCAGCAGCCAAGATTCGGGAAATTATGGCTACACCTTC. V and J are TRBV4-1 and TRBJ1-2, with D uncertain. The CDR3 extends over 14 amino acids. Trimming removed 0 bases at V and 5 bases at J, with 10 bases between. The germline CDR1 and CDR2 sequences are MGHRA and YSYEKL.

This clonotype was counted many times. The rearrangement links TRBV6-5 to TRBJ1-2; D is unclear. Trimming pared 7 bases from V and 3 bases from J, leaving 9 bases between. Germline lookup yields CDR1 MNHEY and CDR2 SVGAGI. CDR3 length equals 12 residues. The CDR3 loop is CASTSAYYGYTF. CDR3 nucleotides: TGTGCCAGCACTTCAGCCTACTATGGCTACACCTTC.